This is a list of T cell receptor beta chains from one sample in a study of Ad26.COV2.S vaccination and SARS-CoV-2 variants. Method: immunoSEQ multiplex PCR; TCRdb's copy keeps in-frame clones and lacks some. The table lists 450,000 to 550,000 clones, 89% of them singletons. Sequencing was performed on peripheral blood, taken in a trial of Ad26.COV2.S vaccine versus placebo. These receptors were collected from a person between 18 and 60 years old who received the Ad26.COV2.S COVID-19 vaccine or a placebo. CDR3s include the opening cysteine and the closing phenylalanine or tryptophan. A D gene is named only where the DNA matches it firmly. Not all rows give a size; the values are once, few, many and, for expanded clones, a class.

clone size: -; V gene: TRBV14; J gene: TRBJ1-2; D gene: -; CDR3 DNA: TGTGCCAGCAGCCAGAGGCAGGACCATGGCTACACCTTC; CDR3 protein: CASSQRQDHGYTF
clone size: once; V gene: TRBV18; J gene: TRBJ1-1; D gene: -; CDR3 DNA: TGTGCCAGCTCATTTTCTCAGGGACGGAACACTGAAGCTTTCTTT; CDR3 protein: CASSFSQGRNTEAFF
clone size: -; V gene: TRBV9; J gene: TRBJ2-3; D gene: -; CDR3 DNA: TGTGCCAGCAGCGTATCCCTGGCAGGGGAAGGCACAGATACGCAGTATTTT; CDR3 protein: CASSVSLAGEGTDTQYF
clone size: -; V gene: TRBV6-1; J gene: TRBJ1-2; D gene: TRBD1; CDR3 DNA: TGTGCCAGCAGTGGCCATTGGACAGGGCTTCCCTATGGCTACACCTTC; CDR3 protein: CASSGHWTGLPYGYTF
clone size: -; V gene: TRBV7-9; J gene: TRBJ1-6; D gene: -; CDR3 DNA: TGTGCCAGCAGCCCACGGAACAAGCTAGCTTCACCCCTCCACTTT; CDR3 protein: CASSPRNKLASPLHF
clone size: -; V gene: TRBV5-1; J gene: TRBJ2-5; D gene: -; CDR3 DNA: TGCGCCAGCAGCTTGGCCGTGGGGGGTCAAGAGACCCAGTACTTC; CDR3 protein: CASSLAVGGQETQYF
clone size: -; V gene: TRBV5-8; J gene: TRBJ1-2; D gene: -; CDR3 DNA: TGTGCCAGCAGCTTGGACCGCAGGGTATCCGATGGCTACACCTTC; CDR3 protein: CASSLDRRVSDGYTF
clone size: once; V gene: TRBV9; J gene: TRBJ2-1; D gene: TRBD2; CDR3 DNA: TGTGCCAGCAGCGTGAGAGGCGGACCGGGGGGGTACAATGAGCAGTTCTTC; CDR3 protein: CASSVRGGPGGYNEQFF
clone size: few; V gene: TRBV5-1; J gene: TRBJ1-1; D gene: -; CDR3 DNA: TGCGCCAGCAGCTTGTTTGCAGGGGCTGAAGCTTTCTTT; CDR3 protein: CASSLFAGAEAFF
clone size: few; V gene: TRBV21-1; J gene: TRBJ1-5; D gene: -; CDR3 DNA: TGTGCCAGCAGCAAACAACACAGGGGAATCTGGGGGCCCCAGCATTTT; CDR3 protein: CASSKQHRGIWGPQHF
clone size: -; V gene: TRBV7-3; J gene: TRBJ1-6; D gene: -; CDR3 DNA: TGTGCCAGCAGCTTAAGCAGGGGTGATTCACCCCTCCACTTT; CDR3 protein: CASSLSRGDSPLHF
clone size: -; V gene: TRBV11-2; J gene: TRBJ1-1; D gene: TRBD1; CDR3 DNA: TGTGCCAGCAGCCGGGACAGGGACACTGAAGCTTTCTTT; CDR3 protein: CASSRDRDTEAFF
clone size: -; V gene: TRBV11-3; J gene: TRBJ1-3; D gene: -; CDR3 DNA: TGTGCCAGCAGCTTAGATGGACGGGTCTCTGGAAACACCATATATTTT; CDR3 protein: CASSLDGRVSGNTIYF
clone size: -; V gene: TRBV11-2; J gene: TRBJ1-3; D gene: -; CDR3 DNA: TGTGCCAGCAGCTTATCGAGACGCCGAAACACCATATATTTT; CDR3 protein: CASSLSRRRNTIYF
clone size: -; V gene: TRBV28; J gene: TRBJ1-2; D gene: -; CDR3 DNA: TGTGCCAGCAGTTCCCCCTCGGGACGGGCTAACTATGGCTACACCTTC; CDR3 protein: CASSSPSGRANYGYTF
clone size: few; V gene: TRBV5-1; J gene: TRBJ1-3; D gene: -; CDR3 DNA: TGCGCCAGCAGCTTGAACAGGGCGAGCTCTGGAAACACCATATATTTT; CDR3 protein: CASSLNRASSGNTIYF
clone size: -; V gene: TRBV28; J gene: TRBJ1-2; D gene: -; CDR3 DNA: TGTGCCACAAGGGAGAACGGGGCCGGGAGTGGCTACACCTTC; CDR3 protein: CATRENGAGSGYTF
clone size: -; V gene: TRBV27; J gene: TRBJ1-2; D gene: -; CDR3 DNA: TGTGCCAGCAGTCTGAATCCCCTAGTCTATGGCTACACCTTC; CDR3 protein: CASSLNPLVYGYTF
clone size: -; V gene: TRBV18; J gene: TRBJ2-4; D gene: -; CDR3 DNA: TGTGCCAGCTCACCATCGTTTGTGGCATCGAAAAACATTCAGTACTTC; CDR3 protein: CASSPSFVASKNIQYF
clone size: -; V gene: TRBV15; J gene: TRBJ2-5; D gene: -; CDR3 DNA: TGTGCCACCAGCAGGGGGGTGTACCAAGAGACCCAGTACTTC; CDR3 protein: CATSRGVYQETQYF
clone size: -; V gene: TRBV2; J gene: TRBJ1-4; D gene: TRBD1; CDR3 DNA: TGTGCCAGCAAGACAGGGGCCGCTGAAAAACTGTTTTTT; CDR3 protein: CASKTGAAEKLFF
clone size: -; V gene: TRBV5-1; J gene: TRBJ1-4; D gene: -; CDR3 DNA: TGCGCCAGCAGCTTGGCCCCGGCTCTCTTGGGGAATGAAAAACTGTTTTTT; CDR3 protein: CASSLAPALLGNEKLFF
clone size: -; V gene: TRBV7-8; J gene: TRBJ1-1; D gene: TRBD1; CDR3 DNA: TGTGCCAGCAGCTTCCTTGGACAGGGAGAAGCTTTCTTT; CDR3 protein: CASSFLGQGEAFF
clone size: -; V gene: TRBV15; J gene: TRBJ2-1; D gene: -; CDR3 DNA: TGTGCCACCAGCAGAGATAGGGGGGATGCGCTGCTCTTC; CDR3 protein: CATSRDRGDALLF
clone size: -; V gene: TRBV28; J gene: TRBJ1-4; D gene: -; CDR3 DNA: TGTGCCAGCAGACCCCCAGGGTTGGATGAAAAACTGTTTTTT; CDR3 protein: CASRPPGLDEKLFF
clone size: -; V gene: TRBV9; J gene: TRBJ2-1; D gene: -; CDR3 DNA: TGTGCCAGCAGCGTAGCAGGGTCGGGGGTAGGTAATGAGCAGTTCTTC; CDR3 protein: CASSVAGSGVGNEQFF
clone size: -; V gene: TRBV4-1; J gene: TRBJ2-2; D gene: -; CDR3 DNA: TGCGCCAGCAGCCAAGTAGCCGCGAGGGACACCGGGGAGCTGTTTTTT; CDR3 protein: CASSQVAARDTGELFF
clone size: -; V gene: TRBV7-9; J gene: TRBJ1-1; D gene: -; CDR3 DNA: TGTGCCAGCAGCTTAGAGAACACTGAAGCTTTCTTT; CDR3 protein: CASSLENTEAFF
clone size: -; V gene: TRBV18; J gene: TRBJ2-1; D gene: TRBD2; CDR3 DNA: TGTGCCAGCTCACCCGCCGGGACTAGCGGCCCCCTGAATGAGCAGTTCTTC; CDR3 protein: CASSPAGTSGPLNEQFF
clone size: once; V gene: TRBV7-2; J gene: TRBJ1-5; D gene: -; CDR3 DNA: TGTGCCAGCAGCGGAGAATGGGACGGAATTGGGCCCCAGCATTTT; CDR3 protein: CASSGEWDGIGPQHF
clone size: once; V gene: TRBV5-1; J gene: TRBJ2-1; D gene: TRBD2; CDR3 DNA: TGCGCCAGCAGTACAGCGAGCGGGGGTCTCTACAATGAGCAGTTCTTC; CDR3 protein: CASSTASGGLYNEQFF
clone size: once; V gene: TRBV25-1; J gene: TRBJ2-5; D gene: -; CDR3 DNA: TGTGCCAGCAGTGAAGGGCGGAGCCCGTACCAAGAGACCCAGTACTTC; CDR3 protein: CASSEGRSPYQETQYF
clone size: -; V gene: TRBV6-2/TRBV6-3; J gene: TRBJ2-7; D gene: -; CDR3 DNA: TGTGCCAGCAGTTTCGCCGAACCCTACGAGCAGTACTTC; CDR3 protein: CASSFAEPYEQYF
clone size: -; V gene: TRBV5-5; J gene: TRBJ2-2; D gene: TRBD1; CDR3 DNA: TGTGCCAGCAGACGGCTGAAGGGGACAGGGGTGACCGGGGAGCTGTTTTTT; CDR3 protein: CASRRLKGTGVTGELFF
clone size: -; V gene: TRBV19; J gene: TRBJ2-2; D gene: TRBD2; CDR3 DNA: TGTGCCAGTAGTACAGCTAGCGGTGCCGGGGAGCTGTTTTTT; CDR3 protein: CASSTASGAGELFF
clone size: -; V gene: TRBV5-4; J gene: TRBJ1-2; D gene: TRBD1; CDR3 DNA: TGTGCCAGCAGCTTGCCGGGACAGGGTCTATATGGCTACACCTTC; CDR3 protein: CASSLPGQGLYGYTF
clone size: -; V gene: TRBV20-1; J gene: TRBJ2-4; D gene: -; CDR3 DNA: TGCAGTGCCACTGGGGGGAGCATTCAGTACTTC; CDR3 protein: CSATGGSIQYF
clone size: -; V gene: TRBV28; J gene: TRBJ2-5; D gene: TRBD2; CDR3 DNA: TGTGCCAGCAGTCTAGCGGGAGGGCAAGAGACCCAGTACTTC; CDR3 protein: CASSLAGGQETQYF
clone size: once; V gene: TRBV7-2; J gene: TRBJ2-5; D gene: -; CDR3 DNA: TGTGCCAGCAGCTTAGTGGCGGGGCCCCTTGGGGCCCAGTACTTC; CDR3 protein: CASSLVAGPLGAQYF
clone size: -; V gene: TRBV4-2; J gene: TRBJ2-3; D gene: -; CDR3 DNA: TGTGCCAGCAGCCGACACCCTGTCACAGATACGCAGTATTTT; CDR3 protein: CASSRHPVTDTQYF
clone size: once; V gene: TRBV5-1; J gene: TRBJ2-2; D gene: TRBD1; CDR3 DNA: TGCGCCAGCACAAACAGGGGAAGCGGGGAGCTGTTTTTT; CDR3 protein: CASTNRGSGELFF
clone size: -; V gene: TRBV3-1/TRBV3-2; J gene: TRBJ2-3; D gene: TRBD2; CDR3 DNA: TGTGCCAGCAGCCAATACGGGGGGGACACAGATACGCAGTATTTT; CDR3 protein: CASSQYGGDTDTQYF
clone size: -; V gene: TRBV19; J gene: TRBJ2-1; D gene: TRBD2; CDR3 DNA: TGTGCCAGTAGTATCATCCGACTAGCGGCGAGCTCCTACAATGAGCAGTTCTTC; CDR3 protein: CASSIIRLAASSYNEQFF
clone size: -; V gene: TRBV9; J gene: TRBJ2-7; D gene: TRBD1; CDR3 DNA: TGTGCCAGCAGCGTGGGACAGGGTCTCCGCGAGCAGTACTTC; CDR3 protein: CASSVGQGLREQYF
clone size: -; V gene: TRBV9; J gene: TRBJ2-2; D gene: -; CDR3 DNA: TGTGCCAGCAGCGGTCAGGGGGGCACCGGGGAGCTGTTTTTT; CDR3 protein: CASSGQGGTGELFF
clone size: -; V gene: TRBV5-1; J gene: TRBJ2-3; D gene: -; CDR3 DNA: TGCGCCAGCAGCTTGCCGGGAGATACGCAGTATTTT; CDR3 protein: CASSLPGDTQYF
clone size: -; V gene: TRBV13; J gene: TRBJ2-2; D gene: -; CDR3 DNA: TGTGCCAGCAGCACCCGTCCCAGGGAGCTGTTTTTT; CDR3 protein: CASSTRPRELFF
clone size: -; V gene: TRBV7-6; J gene: TRBJ2-2; D gene: -; CDR3 DNA: TGTGCCAGCAGCGCCCGGGGAACCGGGGAGCTGTTTTTT; CDR3 protein: CASSARGTGELFF
clone size: once; V gene: TRBV7-9; J gene: TRBJ1-1; D gene: -; CDR3 DNA: TGTGCCAGCAGCTTAGCCGGGGACACTGAAGCTTTCTTT; CDR3 protein: CASSLAGDTEAFF
clone size: -; V gene: TRBV6-5; J gene: TRBJ2-5; D gene: -; CDR3 DNA: TGTGCCAGCAGTTACGGGGGCATAATGGAGACCCAGTACTTC; CDR3 protein: CASSYGGIMETQYF
clone size: -; V gene: TRBV5-6; J gene: TRBJ2-7; D gene: TRBD1; CDR3 DNA: TGTGCCAGCAGCCCCCCCGGACAGGTTGGGTACGAGCAGTACTTC; CDR3 protein: CASSPPGQVGYEQYF
clone size: -; V gene: TRBV3-1/TRBV3-2; J gene: TRBJ1-6; D gene: TRBD1; CDR3 DNA: TGTGCCAGCAGCCAACGGACAGGAGAAAATTCACCCCTCCACTTT; CDR3 protein: CASSQRTGENSPLHF
clone size: -; V gene: TRBV6-5; J gene: TRBJ1-2; D gene: -; CDR3 DNA: TGTGCCAGCAGTTACGCTTCAACCCCCGGGTACTATGGCTACACCTTC; CDR3 protein: CASSYASTPGYYGYTF
clone size: -; V gene: TRBV6-1; J gene: TRBJ1-2; D gene: -; CDR3 DNA: TGTGCCAGCAGTGAAGTGCTAAAGGTGGATGGCTACACCTTC; CDR3 protein: CASSEVLKVDGYTF
clone size: -; V gene: TRBV5-1; J gene: TRBJ2-5; D gene: -; CDR3 DNA: TGCGCCAGCAGCCCCGGGACACCCGAGGGGACCCAGTACTTC; CDR3 protein: CASSPGTPEGTQYF
clone size: -; V gene: TRBV14; J gene: TRBJ1-1; D gene: TRBD1; CDR3 DNA: TGTGCCAGCAGCCAAGAAACAGGGGGACACACTGAAGCTTTCTTT; CDR3 protein: CASSQETGGHTEAFF
clone size: -; V gene: TRBV29-1; J gene: TRBJ2-5; D gene: TRBD2; CDR3 DNA: TGCAGCGTTGAAAGGTGGGAGGGCCCCTGGGAGACCCAGTACTTC; CDR3 protein: CSVERWEGPWETQYF
clone size: -; V gene: TRBV5-1; J gene: TRBJ1-1; D gene: TRBD1; CDR3 DNA: TGCGCCAGCAGCTTGTGGGGACAGTCTGAAGCTTTCTTT; CDR3 protein: CASSLWGQSEAFF